This TCR beta chain was recorded in a study of cytomegalovirus exposure and HLA in healthy donors. Across the whole study: An analysis done earlier identified more than 90 million unique TCR beta sequences from 190 million or so T cells.

As for the donors, each was a healthy bone marrow donor. With respect to this clone: What it binds is not known.

In germline, CDR1 is MNHEY, CDR2 SVGAGI. There are 13 residues in the CDR3. V was shortened by 8 bases and J by 0 bases, with 11 bases between the two germline ends. 13 Jbeta primers and 60 Vbeta primers were used for the PCR. Method: immunoSEQ multiplex PCR; TCRdb's copy keeps in-frame clones and lacks some. The data show 250,000 to 350,000 clones, with roughly 85% seen just once and roughly 4% held by the top ten. Study conclusions and caveats: Later analysis demonstrated an association between a missense DCLRE1C variant and TCR beta V- and J-gene trimming. A prior analysis recorded that most TCR beta V segments were productive about 87% or about 30% of the time.

The chain links TRBV6-5 to TRBJ2-7, with D maybe TRBD1 (6 bases). The sequenced sample consisted of PBMCs. The sequence derives from a man aged 40-50 years in good health and CMV-seropositive. The CDR3 DNA reads TGTGCCAGCGGTCGGGACACCTCCTACGAGCAGTACTTC. Translation: CASGRDTSYEQYF.